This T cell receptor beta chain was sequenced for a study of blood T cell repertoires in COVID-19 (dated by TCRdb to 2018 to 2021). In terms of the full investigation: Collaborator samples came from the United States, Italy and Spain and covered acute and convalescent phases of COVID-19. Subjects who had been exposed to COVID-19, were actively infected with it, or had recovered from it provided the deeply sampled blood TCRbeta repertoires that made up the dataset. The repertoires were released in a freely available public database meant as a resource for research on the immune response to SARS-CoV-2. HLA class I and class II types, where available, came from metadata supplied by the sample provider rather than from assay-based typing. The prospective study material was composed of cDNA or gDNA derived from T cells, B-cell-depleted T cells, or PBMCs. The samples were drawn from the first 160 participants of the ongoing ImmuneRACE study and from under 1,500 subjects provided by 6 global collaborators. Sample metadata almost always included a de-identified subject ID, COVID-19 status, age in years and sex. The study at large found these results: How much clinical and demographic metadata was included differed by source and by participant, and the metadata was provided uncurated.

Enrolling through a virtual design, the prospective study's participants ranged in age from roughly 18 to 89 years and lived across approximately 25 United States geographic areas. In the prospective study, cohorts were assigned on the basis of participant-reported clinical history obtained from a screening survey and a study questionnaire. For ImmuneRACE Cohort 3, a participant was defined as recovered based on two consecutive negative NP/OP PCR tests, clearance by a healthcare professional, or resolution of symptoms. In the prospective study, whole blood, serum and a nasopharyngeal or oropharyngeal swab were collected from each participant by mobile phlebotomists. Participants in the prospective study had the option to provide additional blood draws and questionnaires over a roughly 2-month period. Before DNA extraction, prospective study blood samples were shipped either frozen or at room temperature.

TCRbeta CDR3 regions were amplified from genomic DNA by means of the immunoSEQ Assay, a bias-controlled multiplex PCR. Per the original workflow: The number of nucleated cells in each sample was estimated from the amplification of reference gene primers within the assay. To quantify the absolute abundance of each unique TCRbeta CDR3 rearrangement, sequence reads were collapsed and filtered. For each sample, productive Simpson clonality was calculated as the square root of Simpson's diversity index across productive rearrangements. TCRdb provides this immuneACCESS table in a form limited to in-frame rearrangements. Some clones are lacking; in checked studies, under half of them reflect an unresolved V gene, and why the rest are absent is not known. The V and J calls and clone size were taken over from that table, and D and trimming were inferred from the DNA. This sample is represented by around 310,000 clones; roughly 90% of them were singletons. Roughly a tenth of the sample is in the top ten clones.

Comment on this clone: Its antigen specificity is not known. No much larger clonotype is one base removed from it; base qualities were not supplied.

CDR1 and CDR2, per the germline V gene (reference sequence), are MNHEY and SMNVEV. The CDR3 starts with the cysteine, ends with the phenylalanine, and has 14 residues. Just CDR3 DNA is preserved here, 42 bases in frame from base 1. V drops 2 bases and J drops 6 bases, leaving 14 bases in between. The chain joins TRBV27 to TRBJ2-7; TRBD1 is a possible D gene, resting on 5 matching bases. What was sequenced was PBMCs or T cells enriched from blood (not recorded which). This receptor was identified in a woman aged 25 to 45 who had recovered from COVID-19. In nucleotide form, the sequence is TGTGCCAGCAGTTTAATGGTGGGGCGGCGCGAGCAGTACTTC. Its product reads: CASSLMVGRREQYF.